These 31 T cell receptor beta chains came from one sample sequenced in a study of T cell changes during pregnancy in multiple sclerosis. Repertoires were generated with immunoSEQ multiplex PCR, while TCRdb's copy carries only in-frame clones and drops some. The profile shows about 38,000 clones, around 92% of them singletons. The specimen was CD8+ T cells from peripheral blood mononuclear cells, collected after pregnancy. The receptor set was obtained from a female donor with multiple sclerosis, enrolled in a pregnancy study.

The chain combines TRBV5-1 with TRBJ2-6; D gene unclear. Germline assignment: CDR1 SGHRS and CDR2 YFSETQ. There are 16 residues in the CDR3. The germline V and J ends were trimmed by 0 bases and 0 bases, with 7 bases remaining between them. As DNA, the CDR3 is TGCGCCAGCAGCTTGGCCACGAGCTCTGGGGCCAACGTCCTGACTTTC. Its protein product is CASSLATSSGANVLTF.

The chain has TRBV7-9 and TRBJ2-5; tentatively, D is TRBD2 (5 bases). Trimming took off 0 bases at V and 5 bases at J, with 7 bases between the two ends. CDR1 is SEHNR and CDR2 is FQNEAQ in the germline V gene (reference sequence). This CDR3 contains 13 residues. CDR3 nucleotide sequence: TGTGCCAGCAGCTTAGCCGGGAAGGAGACCCAGTACTTC. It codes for CASSLAGKETQYF.

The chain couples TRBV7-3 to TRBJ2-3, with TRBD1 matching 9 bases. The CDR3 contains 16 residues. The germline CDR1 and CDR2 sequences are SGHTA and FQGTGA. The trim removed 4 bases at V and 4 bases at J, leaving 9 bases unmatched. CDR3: CASSSRDRAGPDTQYF. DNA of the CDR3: TGTGCCAGCAGCTCCCGGGACAGGGCTGGGCCAGATACGCAGTATTTT.

The CDR3 nucleotides are TGTGCCAGCAGTCTGGGACAGGGGGGAGCCTACGAGCAGTACTTC. Translated: CASSLGQGGAYEQYF. V usage is TRBV27 and J usage is TRBJ2-7; 11 bases map to TRBD1. The germline CDR1 and CDR2 sequences are MNHEY and SMNVEV (reference sequence). The CDR3 loop spans 15 amino acids. Trimming at V came to 5 bases and at J to 2 bases, leaving 5 bases not matched to a gene.

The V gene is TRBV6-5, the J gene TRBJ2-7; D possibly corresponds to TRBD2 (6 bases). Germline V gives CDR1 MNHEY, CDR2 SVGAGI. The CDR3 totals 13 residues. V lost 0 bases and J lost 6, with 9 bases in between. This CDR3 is CASSYSEGGEQYF. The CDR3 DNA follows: TGTGCCAGCAGTTACTCGGAGGGAGGCGAGCAGTACTTC.

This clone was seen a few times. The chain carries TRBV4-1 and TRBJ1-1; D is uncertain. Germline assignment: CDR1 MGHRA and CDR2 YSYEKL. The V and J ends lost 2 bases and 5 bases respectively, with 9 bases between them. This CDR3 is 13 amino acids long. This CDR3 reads CASSQIMQTEAFF. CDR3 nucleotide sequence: TGCGCCAGCAGCCAAATAATGCAGACTGAAGCTTTCTTT.

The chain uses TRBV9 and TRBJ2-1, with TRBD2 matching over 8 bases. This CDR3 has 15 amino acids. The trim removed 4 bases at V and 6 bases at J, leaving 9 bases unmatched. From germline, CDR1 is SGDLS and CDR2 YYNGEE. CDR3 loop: CASSHPLRGANEQFF. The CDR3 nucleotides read TGTGCCAGCAGCCACCCCCTGCGGGGGGCCAATGAGCAGTTCTTC.

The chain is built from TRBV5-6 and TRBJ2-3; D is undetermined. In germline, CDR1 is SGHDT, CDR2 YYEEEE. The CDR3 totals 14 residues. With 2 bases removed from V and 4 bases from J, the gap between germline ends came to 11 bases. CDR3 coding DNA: TGTGCCAGCAGCTTTGGGTGGGCCGCAGATACGCAGTATTTT. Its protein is CASSFGWAADTQYF.

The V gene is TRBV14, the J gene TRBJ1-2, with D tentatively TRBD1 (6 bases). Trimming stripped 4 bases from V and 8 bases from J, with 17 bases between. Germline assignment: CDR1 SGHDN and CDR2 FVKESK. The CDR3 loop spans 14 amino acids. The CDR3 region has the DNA TGTGCCAGCAGCCTCCACACAGGGTTGCGGGGCTACACCTTC. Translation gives CASSLHTGLRGYTF. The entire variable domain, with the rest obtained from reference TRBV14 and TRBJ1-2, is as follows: EAGVTQFPSHSVIEKGQTVTLRCDPISGHDNLYWYRRVMGKEIKFLLHFVKESKQDESGMPNNRFLAERTGGTYSTLKVQPAELEDSGVYFCASSLHTGLRGYTFGSGTRLTVV.

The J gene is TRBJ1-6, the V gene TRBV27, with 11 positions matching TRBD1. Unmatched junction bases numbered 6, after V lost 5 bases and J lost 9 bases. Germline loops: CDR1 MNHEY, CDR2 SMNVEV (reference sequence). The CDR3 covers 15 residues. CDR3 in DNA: TGTGCCAGCAGTGCCCGGGACAGGGGGATTTCACCCCTCCACTTT. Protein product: CASSARDRGISPLHF.

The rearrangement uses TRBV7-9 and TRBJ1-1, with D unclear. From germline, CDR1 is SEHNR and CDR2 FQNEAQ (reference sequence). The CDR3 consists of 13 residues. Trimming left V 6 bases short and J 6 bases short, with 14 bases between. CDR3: CASSPRTNPEAFF. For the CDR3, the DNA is TGTGCCAGCAGTCCCCGTACTAACCCTGAAGCTTTCTTT.

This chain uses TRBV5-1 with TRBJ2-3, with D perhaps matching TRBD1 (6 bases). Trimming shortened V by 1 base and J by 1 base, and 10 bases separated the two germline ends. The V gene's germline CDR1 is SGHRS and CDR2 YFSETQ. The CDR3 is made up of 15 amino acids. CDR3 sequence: CASSLTGSGTDTQYF. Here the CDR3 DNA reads TGCGCCAGCAGCTTGACAGGGTCGGGCACAGATACGCAGTATTTT. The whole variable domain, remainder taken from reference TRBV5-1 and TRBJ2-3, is KAGVTQTPRYLIKTRGQQVTLSCSPISGHRSVSWYQQTPGQGLQFLFEYFSETQRNKGNFPGRFSGRQFSNSRSEMNVSTLELGDSALYLCASSLTGSGTDTQYFGPGTRLTVL.

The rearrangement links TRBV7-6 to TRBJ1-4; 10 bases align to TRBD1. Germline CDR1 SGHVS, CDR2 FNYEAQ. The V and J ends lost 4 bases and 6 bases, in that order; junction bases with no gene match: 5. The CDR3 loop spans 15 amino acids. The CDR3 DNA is TGTGCCAGCAGCTCGGGGACAGGGGATGATGAAAAACTGTTTTTT. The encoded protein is CASSSGTGDDEKLFF.

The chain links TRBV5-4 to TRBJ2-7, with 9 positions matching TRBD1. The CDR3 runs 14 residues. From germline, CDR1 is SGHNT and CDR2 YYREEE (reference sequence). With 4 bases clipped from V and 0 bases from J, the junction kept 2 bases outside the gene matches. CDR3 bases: TGTGCCAGCAGCGGGACAGGGAGCTCCTACGAGCAGTACTTC. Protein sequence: CASSGTGSSYEQYF.

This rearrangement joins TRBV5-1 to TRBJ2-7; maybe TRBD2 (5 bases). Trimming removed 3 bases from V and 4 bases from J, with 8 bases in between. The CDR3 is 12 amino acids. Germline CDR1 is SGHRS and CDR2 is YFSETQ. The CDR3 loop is CASSSRGYEQYF. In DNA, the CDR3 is TGCGCCAGCAGCTCCCGGGGTTACGAGCAGTACTTC.

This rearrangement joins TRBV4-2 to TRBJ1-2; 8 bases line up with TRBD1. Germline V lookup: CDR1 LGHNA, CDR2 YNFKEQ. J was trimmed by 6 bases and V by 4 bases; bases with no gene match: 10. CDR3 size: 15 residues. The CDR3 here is CASSRAQGQDNGYTF. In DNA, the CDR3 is TGTGCCAGCAGCCGGGCCCAGGGACAGGATAATGGCTACACCTTC.

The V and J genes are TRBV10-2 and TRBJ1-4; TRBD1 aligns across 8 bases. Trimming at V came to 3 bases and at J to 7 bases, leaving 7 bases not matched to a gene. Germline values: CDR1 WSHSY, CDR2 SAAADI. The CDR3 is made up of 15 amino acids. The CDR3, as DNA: TGCGCCAGCAGTGATGTGAGACAGGGGTCTGAAAAACTGTTTTTT. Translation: CASSDVRQGSEKLFF.

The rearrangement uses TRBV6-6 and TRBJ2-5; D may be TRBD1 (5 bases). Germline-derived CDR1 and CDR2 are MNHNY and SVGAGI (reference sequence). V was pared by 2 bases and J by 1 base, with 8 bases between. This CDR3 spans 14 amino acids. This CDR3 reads CASSYKGFQETQYF. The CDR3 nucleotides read TGTGCCAGCAGTTACAAGGGGTTCCAAGAGACCCAGTACTTC.

CDR3 DNA sequence: TGCGCCAGCAGCCAAGATGGAGATGAGCAGTTCTTC. Encoded protein: CASSQDGDEQFF. The genes are TRBV4-1 and TRBJ2-1, with unresolved D. With 0 bases removed from V and 8 bases from J, the gap between germline ends came to 5 bases. Germline V gives CDR1 MGHRA, CDR2 YSYEKL. This CDR3 has 12 amino acids.

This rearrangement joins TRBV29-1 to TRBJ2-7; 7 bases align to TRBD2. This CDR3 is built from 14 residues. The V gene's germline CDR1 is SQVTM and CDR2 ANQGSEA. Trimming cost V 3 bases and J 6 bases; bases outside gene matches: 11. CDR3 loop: CSVDTLGGGSEQYF. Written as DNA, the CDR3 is TGCAGCGTTGATACCCTCGGCGGGGGTAGCGAGCAGTACTTC.

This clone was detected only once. CDR3 protein: CSVEVAETTGYTGELFF. CDR3 coding DNA: TGCAGCGTTGAAGTGGCCGAAACGACAGGATACACCGGGGAGCTGTTTTTT. The V call is TRBV29-1, the J call TRBJ2-2, with D tentatively TRBD1 (6 bases). Germline values: CDR1 SQVTM, CDR2 ANQGSEA. The CDR3 runs 17 residues. V was clipped by 1 base and J by 3 bases, with 18 bases between them.

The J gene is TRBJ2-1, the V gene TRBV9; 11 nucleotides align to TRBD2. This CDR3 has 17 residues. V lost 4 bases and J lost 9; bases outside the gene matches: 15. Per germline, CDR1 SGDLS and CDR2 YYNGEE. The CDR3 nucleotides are TGTGCCAGCAGCTGTCCCGTGACTAGCGGGACCTGTGGTGAGCAGTTCTTC. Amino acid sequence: CASSCPVTSGTCGEQFF.

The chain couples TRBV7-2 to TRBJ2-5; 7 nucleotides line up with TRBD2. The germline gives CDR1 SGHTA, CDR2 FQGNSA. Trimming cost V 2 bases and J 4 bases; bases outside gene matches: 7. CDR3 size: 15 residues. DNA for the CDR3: TGTGCCAGCAGCTTAAGACTAGCTATGGCAGAGACCCAGTACTTC. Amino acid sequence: CASSLRLAMAETQYF. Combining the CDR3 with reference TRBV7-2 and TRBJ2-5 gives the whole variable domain GAGVSQSPSNKVTEKGKDVELRCDPISGHTALYWYRQSLGQGLEFLIYFQGNSAPDKSGLPSDRFSAERTGGSVSTLTIQRTQQEDSAVYLCASSLRLAMAETQYFGPGTRLLVL.

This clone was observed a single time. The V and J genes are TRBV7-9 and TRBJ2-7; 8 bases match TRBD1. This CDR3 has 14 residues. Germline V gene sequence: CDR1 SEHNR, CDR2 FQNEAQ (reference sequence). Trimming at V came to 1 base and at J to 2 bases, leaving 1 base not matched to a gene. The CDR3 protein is CASSLGDRTYEQYF. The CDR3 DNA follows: TGTGCCAGCAGCTTAGGGGACAGGACCTACGAGCAGTACTTC.

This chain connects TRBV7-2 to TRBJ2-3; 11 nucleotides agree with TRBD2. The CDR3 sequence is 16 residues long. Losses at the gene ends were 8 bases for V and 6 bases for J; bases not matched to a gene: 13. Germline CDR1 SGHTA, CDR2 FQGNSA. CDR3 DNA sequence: TGTGCCAGCTCCTTTAGCTTGGCTAGCGGGAGGGATACGCAGTATTTT. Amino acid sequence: CASSFSLASGRDTQYF.

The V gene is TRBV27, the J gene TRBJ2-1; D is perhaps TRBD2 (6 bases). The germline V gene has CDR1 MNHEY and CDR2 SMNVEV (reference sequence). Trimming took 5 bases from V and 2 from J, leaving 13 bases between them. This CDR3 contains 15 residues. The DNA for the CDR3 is TGTGCCAGCAGTATAATCGGGACTCCCTACAATGAGCAGTTCTTC. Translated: CASSIIGTPYNEQFF.

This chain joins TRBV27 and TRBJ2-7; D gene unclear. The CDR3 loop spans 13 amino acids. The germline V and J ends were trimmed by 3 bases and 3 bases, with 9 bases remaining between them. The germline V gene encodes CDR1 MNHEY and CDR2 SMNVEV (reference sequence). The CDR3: CASSLGRSYEQYF. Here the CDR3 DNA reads TGTGCCAGCAGTTTGGGTAGGAGCTACGAGCAGTACTTC.

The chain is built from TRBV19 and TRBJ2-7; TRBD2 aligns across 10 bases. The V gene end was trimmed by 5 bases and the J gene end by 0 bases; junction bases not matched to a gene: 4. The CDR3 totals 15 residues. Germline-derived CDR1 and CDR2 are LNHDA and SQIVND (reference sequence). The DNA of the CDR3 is TGTGCCAGTAGTGTGACTAGCGGGTACTCCTACGAGCAGTACTTC. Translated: CASSVTSGYSYEQYF.

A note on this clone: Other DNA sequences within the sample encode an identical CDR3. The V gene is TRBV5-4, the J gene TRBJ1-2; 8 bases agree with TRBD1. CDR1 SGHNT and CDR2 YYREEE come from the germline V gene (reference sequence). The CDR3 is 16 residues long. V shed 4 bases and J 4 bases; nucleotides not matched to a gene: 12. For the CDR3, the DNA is TGTGCCAGCAGCCCCGACAGGGGCGGACTATCCTATGGCTACACCTTC. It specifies CASSPDRGGLSYGYTF.

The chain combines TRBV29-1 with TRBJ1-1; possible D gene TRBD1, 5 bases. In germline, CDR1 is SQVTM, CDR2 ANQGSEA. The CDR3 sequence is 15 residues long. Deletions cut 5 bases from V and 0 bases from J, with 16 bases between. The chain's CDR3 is CSVFGRADLNTEAFF. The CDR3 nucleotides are TGCAGCGTTTTCGGCAGGGCCGATTTGAACACTGAAGCTTTCTTT.

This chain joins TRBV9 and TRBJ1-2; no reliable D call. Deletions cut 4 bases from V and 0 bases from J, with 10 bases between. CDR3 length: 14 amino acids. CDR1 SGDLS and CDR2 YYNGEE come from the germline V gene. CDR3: CASSPGATNYGYTF. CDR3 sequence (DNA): TGTGCCAGCAGCCCTGGAGCCACTAACTATGGCTACACCTTC.